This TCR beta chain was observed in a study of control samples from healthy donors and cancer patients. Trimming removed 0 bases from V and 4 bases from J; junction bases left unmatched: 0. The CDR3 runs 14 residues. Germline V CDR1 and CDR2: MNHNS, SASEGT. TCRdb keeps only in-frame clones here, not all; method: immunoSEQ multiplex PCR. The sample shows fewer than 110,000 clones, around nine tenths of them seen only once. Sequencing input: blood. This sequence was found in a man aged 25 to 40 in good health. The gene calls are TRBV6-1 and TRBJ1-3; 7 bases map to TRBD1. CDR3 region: CASSEATGGNTIYF. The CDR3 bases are TGTGCCAGCAGTGAAGCGACAGGGGGAAACACCATATATTTT.